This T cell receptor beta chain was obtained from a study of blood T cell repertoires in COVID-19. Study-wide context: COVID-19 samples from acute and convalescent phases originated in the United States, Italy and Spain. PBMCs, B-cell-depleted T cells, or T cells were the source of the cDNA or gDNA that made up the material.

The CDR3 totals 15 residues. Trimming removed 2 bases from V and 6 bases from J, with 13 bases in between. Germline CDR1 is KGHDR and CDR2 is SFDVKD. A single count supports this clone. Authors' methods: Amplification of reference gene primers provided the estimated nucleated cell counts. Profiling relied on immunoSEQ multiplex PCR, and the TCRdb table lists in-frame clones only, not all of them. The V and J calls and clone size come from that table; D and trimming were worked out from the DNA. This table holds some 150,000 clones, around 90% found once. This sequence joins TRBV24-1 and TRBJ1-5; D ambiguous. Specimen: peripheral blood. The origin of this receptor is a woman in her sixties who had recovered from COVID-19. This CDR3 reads CATSDSWSPGQPQHF. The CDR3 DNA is TGTGCCACCAGTGATTCCTGGTCGCCAGGTCAGCCCCAGCATTTT.